A selection of T cell receptor beta chains follows, all from one sample in a study of blood T cells in healthy people across ages. TCRdb reanalysed the 5' RACE reads using MiXCR and keeps one entry per CDR3 protein. The sample records some 640,000 distinct CDR3 sequences, around half being singletons. The sample taken for sequencing was blood. These receptors were collected from a woman aged 55-70 years in good health. Each CDR3 is given with its conserved first and last residue. The order of the fields is CDR3 protein, CDR3 DNA, V gene, CDR3 length, clone size, D gene, J gene. D genes are given only for firm matches. Some rows mark clone size as missing; the rest say once, few, many or name a class of expanded clone.

CASSPRQGIDQPQHF,TGTGCCAGCTCACCACGCCAGGGAATTGATCAGCCCCAGCATTTT,TRBV18,15,NA,NA,TRBJ1-5
CASSPGTGVGETQYF,TGTGCCAGCAGCCCCGGGACAGGGGTTGGGGAGACCCAGTACTTC,TRBV11-1,15,NA,TRBD1,TRBJ2-5
CASSLRGQGRTGELFF,TGCGCCAGCAGCTTGCGGGGACAGGGAAGGACCGGGGAGCTGTTTTTT,TRBV5-1,16,NA,TRBD1,TRBJ2-2
CASSPGVVPDTQYF,TGCGCCAGCAGCCCTGGAGTAGTGCCAGATACGCAGTATTTT,TRBV5-1,14,NA,NA,TRBJ2-3
CASSPEETGGYYGYTF,TGTGCCAGCAGCCCGGAGGAGACAGGGGGATACTATGGCTACACCTTC,TRBV21-1,16,NA,NA,TRBJ1-2
CASSLQGQGGTYEQYF,TGCGCCAGCAGCTTACAGGGACAGGGTGGAACCTACGAGCAGTACTTC,TRBV5-1,16,NA,TRBD1,TRBJ2-7
CASSVRQGEIYGYTF,TGTGCCAGCAGCGTAAGACAGGGGGAGATCTATGGCTACACCTTC,TRBV2,15,NA,TRBD1,TRBJ1-2
CATSRDGAIYGYTF,TGTGCCACCAGCAGGGACGGAGCGATCTATGGCTACACCTTC,TRBV15,14,NA,NA,TRBJ1-2
CSAIRDGSSDTQYF,TGCAGTGCTATAAGGGACGGGAGTTCAGATACGCAGTATTTT,TRBV20-1,14,few,NA,TRBJ2-3
CASSPRRDPYGYTF,TGTGCCAGCAGCCCGCGCAGGGACCCATATGGCTACACCTTC,TRBV7-8,14,few,NA,TRBJ1-2
CASSGQGITDTQYF,TGTGCCAGCAGTGGACAAGGGATCACAGATACGCAGTATTTT,TRBV6-1,14,NA,NA,TRBJ2-3
CASSQGGRRVNEQFF,TGTGCCAGCAGCCAAGGAGGGAGGAGGGTCAATGAGCAGTTCTTC,TRBV3-1,15,few,NA,TRBJ2-1
CASSLPGREQYF,TGTGCCAGCAGCTTGCCAGGGAGGGAGCAGTACTTC,TRBV11-1,12,NA,TRBD2,TRBJ2-4
CASSIRDDYYEQYF,TGTGCCAGCAGCATCCGGGACGACTACTACGAGCAGTACTTC,TRBV7-2,14,NA,NA,TRBJ2-7
CASSITGTGRLGGETQYF,TGTGCCAGCAGTATCACCGGGACAGGGAGACTGGGAGGAGAGACCCAGTACTTC,TRBV12-3/TRBV12-4,18,few,TRBD1,TRBJ2-5
CASSKGARTDTQYF,TGTGCCAGCAGTAAGGGGGCCCGCACAGATACGCAGTATTTT,TRBV2,14,NA,TRBD1,TRBJ2-3
CASSASPERPPCEQYF,TGTGCCAGCAGTGCGTCCCCTGAGAGGCCCCCCTGCGAGCAGTACTTC,TRBV12-3/TRBV12-4,16,NA,NA,TRBJ2-7
CASSYQGNNEQYF,TGTGCCAGCAGTTACCAGGGTAACAATGAGCAGTACTTC,TRBV6-5,13,few,NA,TRBJ2-7